This TCR beta chain was documented in a study of OX40 agonist ivuxolimab in advanced cancers. The repertoire was sequenced with immunoSEQ multiplex PCR; TCRdb's copy has only in-frame clones and lacks some. The sample has under 50,000 clones, more than 75% seen once. Trimming shortened V by 2 bases and J by 4 bases, and 13 bases separated the two germline ends. This CDR3 has 15 residues. From germline, CDR1 is SGHTA and CDR2 FQGTGA. The chain has TRBV7-3 and TRBJ2-3; D gene uncertain. The material sequenced was CD4+ or CD8+ T cells sorted from blood, taken in a trial of the OX40 agonist ivuxolimab. This TCR was recovered from an adult with an advanced solid tumor such as melanoma, head and neck, liver or kidney cancer. The DNA for the CDR3 is TGTGCCAGCAGCTTATTAGACACCCCCTCAGATACGCAGTATTTT. Translating gives CASSLLDTPSDTQYF.